This T cell receptor beta chain was identified during a study of human T cells and chemical hapten exposure. Regarding time point: patch test 1, 2 weeks after DPC sensitization. The treatment denotes: therapeutic diphenylcyclopropenone sensitization with weekly scalp DPC. The ends were cut back, 0 bases at V and 5 bases at J, with 7 bases in the middle. The CDR3 covers 13 residues. Per germline, CDR1 SGHAT and CDR2 FQNNGV. MiXCR, applied by TCRdb to the RACE reads, yields one record per CDR3 protein. The data contain roughly 120,000 distinct CDR3 sequences, about 13% of them singletons. This chain uses TRBV11-2 with TRBJ1-1; D call uncertain. This receptor was identified in a man aged 18 to 30 with alopecia areata. Some clones in this sample may be carry-over from other donors' samples. The sample in question was whole blood, obtained in connection with sensitization to the hapten diphenylcyclopropenone (DPC). The CDR3 sequence: CASSLDLPTEAFF. CDR3 nucleotides: TGTGCCAGCAGCTTAGACTTACCGACTGAAGCTTTCTTT. The full variable domain, its missing parts supplied by reference TRBV11-2 and TRBJ1-1, is EAGVAQSPRYKIIEKRQSVAFWCNPISGHATLYWYQQILGQGPKLLIQFQNNGVVDDSQLPKDRFSAERLKGVDSTLKIQPAKLEDSAVYLCASSLDLPTEAFFGQGTRLTVV.